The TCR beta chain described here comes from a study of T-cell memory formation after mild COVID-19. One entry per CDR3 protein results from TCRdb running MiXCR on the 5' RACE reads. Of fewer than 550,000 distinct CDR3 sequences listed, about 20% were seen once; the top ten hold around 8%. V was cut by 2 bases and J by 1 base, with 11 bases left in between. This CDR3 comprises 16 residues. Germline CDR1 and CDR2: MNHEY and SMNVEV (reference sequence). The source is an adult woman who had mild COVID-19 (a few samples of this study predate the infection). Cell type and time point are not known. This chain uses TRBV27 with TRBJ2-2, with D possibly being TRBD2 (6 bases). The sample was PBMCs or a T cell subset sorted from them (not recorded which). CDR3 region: CASSLIGRLNTGELFF. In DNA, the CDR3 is TGTGCCAGCAGTTTAATCGGGAGACTGAACACCGGGGAGCTGTTTTTT.